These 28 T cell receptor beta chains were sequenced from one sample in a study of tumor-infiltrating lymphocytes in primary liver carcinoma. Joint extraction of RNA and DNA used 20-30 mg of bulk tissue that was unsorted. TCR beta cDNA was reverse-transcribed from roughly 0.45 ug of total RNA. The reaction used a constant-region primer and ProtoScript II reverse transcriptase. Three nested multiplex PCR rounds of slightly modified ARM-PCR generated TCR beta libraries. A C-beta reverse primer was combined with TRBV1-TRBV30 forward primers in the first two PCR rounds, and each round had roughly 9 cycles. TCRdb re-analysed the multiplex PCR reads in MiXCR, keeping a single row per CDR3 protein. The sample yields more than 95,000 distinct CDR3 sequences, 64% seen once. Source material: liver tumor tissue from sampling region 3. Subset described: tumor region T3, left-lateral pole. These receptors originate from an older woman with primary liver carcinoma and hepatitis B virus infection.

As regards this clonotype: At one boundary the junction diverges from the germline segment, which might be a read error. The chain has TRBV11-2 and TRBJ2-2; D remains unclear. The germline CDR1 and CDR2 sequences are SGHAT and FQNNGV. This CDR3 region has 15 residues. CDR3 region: CASSLLQGPTVELFF. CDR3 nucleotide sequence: TGTGCCAGCAGCCTTCTGCAAGGACCGACCGTGGAGCTGTTTTTT.

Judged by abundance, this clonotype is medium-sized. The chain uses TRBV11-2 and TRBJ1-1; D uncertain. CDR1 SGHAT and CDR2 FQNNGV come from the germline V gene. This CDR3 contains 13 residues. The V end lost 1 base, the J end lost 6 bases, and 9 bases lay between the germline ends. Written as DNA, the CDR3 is TGTGCCAGCAGCTTAGTGCGGTACGCTGAAGCTTTCTTT. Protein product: CASSLVRYAEAFF.

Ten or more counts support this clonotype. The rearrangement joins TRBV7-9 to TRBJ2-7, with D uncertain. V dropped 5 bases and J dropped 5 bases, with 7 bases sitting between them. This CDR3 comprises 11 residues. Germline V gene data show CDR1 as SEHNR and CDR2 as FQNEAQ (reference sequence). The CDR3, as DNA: TGTGCCAGCAGCCATCAAAACGAGCAGTACTTC. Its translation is CASSHQNEQYF.

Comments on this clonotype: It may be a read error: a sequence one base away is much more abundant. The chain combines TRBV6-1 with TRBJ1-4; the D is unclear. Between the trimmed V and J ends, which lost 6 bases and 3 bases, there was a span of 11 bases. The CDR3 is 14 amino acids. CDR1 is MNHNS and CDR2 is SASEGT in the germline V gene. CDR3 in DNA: TGTGCCAGCAGATTGGGATCAGCTAATGAAAAACTGTTTTTT. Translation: CASRLGSANEKLFF.

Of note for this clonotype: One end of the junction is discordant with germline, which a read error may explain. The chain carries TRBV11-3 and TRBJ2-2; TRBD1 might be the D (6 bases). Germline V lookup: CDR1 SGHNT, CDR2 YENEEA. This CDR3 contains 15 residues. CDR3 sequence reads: CAGSPYRVLAGELFF. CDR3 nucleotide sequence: TGTGCCGGCAGCCCTTACAGGGTTTTAGCCGGGGAGCTGTTTTTT. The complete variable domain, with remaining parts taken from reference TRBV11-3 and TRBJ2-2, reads EAGVVQSPRYKIIEKKQPVAFWCNPISGHNTLYWYLQNLGQGPELLIRYENEEAVDDSQLPKDRFSAERLKGVDSTLKIQPAELGDSAVYLCAGSPYRVLAGELFFGEGSRLTVL.

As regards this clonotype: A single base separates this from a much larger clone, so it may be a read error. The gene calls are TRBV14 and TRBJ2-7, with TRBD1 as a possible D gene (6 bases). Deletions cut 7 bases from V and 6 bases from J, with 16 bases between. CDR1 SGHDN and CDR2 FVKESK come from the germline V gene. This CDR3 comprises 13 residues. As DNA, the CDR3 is TGTGCCAGCACCACGGACAGATCTGGCGAGCAGTACTTC. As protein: CASTTDRSGEQYF.

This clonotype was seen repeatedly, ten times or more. CDR3: CASSYGGGSEETQYF. DNA of the CDR3: TGTGCCAGCAGTTACGGTGGGGGTTCGGAAGAGACCCAGTACTTC. V usage is TRBV6-2 or TRBV6-3 and J usage is TRBJ2-5; D tentatively fits TRBD1 or TRBD2 (5 bases each). The germline CDR1 and CDR2 sequences are MNHEY and SVGEGT. The CDR3 has 15 amino acids. Trimming cost V 2 bases and J 3 bases, with 13 bases left between them.

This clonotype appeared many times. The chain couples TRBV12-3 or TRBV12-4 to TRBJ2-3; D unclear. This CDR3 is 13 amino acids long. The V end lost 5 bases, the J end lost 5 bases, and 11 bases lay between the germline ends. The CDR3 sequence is CASSQPPLDTQYF. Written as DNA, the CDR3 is TGTGCCAGCAGTCAACCTCCGTTAGATACGCAGTATTTT.

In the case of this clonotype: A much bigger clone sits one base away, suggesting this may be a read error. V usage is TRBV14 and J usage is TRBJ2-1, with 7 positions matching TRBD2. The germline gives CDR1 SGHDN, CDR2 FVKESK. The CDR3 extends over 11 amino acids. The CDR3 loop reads CANSQATSQFF. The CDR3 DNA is TGTGCCAACAGCCAAGCGACTAGCCAGTTCTTC.

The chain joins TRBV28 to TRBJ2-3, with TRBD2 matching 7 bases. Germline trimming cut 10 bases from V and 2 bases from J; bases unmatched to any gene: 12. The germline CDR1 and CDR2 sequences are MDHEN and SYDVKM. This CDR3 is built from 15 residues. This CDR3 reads CANTLGGAFTDTQYF. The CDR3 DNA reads TGTGCCAACACCCTGGGAGGGGCTTTCACAGATACGCAGTATTTT. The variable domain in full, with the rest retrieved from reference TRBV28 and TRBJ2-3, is DVKVTQSSRYLVKRTGEKVFLECVQDMDHENMFWYRQDPGLGLRLIYFSYDVKMKEKGDIPEGYSVSREKKERFSLILESASTNQTSMYLCANTLGGAFTDTQYFGPGTRLTVL.

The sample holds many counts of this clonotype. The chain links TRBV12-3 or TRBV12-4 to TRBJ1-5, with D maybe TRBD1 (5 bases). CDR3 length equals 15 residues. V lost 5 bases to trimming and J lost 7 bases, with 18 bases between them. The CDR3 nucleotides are TGTGCCAGCAGTCCCCTGTCCGGCGGGGGACAGCCCCAGCATTTT. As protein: CASSPLSGGGQPQHF.

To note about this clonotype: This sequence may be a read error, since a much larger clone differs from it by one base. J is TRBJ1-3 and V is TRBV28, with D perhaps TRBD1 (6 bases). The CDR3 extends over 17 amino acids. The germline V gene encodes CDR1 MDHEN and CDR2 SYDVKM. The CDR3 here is CTSSKPRQANSGNTIYF. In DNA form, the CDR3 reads TGTACCAGCAGTAAACCCAGACAGGCCAACTCTGGAAACACCATATATTTT.

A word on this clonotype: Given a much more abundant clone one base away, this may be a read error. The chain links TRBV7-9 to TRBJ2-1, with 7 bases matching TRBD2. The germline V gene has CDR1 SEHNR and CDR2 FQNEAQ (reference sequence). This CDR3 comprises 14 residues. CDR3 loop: CASSLSGGPNELFF. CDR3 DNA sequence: TGTGCCAGCAGCTTATCGGGAGGCCCCAATGAGCTGTTCTTC.

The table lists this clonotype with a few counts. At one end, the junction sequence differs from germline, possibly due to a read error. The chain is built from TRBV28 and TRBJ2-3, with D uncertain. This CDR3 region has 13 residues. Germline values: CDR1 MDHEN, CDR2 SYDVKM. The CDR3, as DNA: TGTGCCAGAAGTCCAAACGGGCAGGTTAATCTTCCCTTT. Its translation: CARSPNGQVNLPF.

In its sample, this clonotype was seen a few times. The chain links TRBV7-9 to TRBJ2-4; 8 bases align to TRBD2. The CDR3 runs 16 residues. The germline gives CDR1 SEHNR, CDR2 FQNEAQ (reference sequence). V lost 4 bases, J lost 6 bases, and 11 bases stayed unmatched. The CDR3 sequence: CASSSLKPGTRNIQYF. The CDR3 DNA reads TGTGCCAGCAGCTCGCTAAAGCCCGGGACTAGAAACATTCAGTACTTC.

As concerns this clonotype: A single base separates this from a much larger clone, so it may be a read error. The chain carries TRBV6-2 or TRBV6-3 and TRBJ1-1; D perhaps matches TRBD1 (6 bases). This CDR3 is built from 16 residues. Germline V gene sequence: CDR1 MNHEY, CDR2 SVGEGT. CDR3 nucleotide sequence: TGTGCCAGCAGTTACTTAGCAGGGGCGATGAACACTGAAACTTTCTTT. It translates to CASSYLAGAMNTETFF.

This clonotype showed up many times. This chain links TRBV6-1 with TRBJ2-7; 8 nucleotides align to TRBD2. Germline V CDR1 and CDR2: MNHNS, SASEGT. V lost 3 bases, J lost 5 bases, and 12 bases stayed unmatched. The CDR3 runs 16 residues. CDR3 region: CASSDPPGTGRDEQYF. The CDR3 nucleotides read TGTGCCAGCAGTGACCCCCCCGGGACCGGGAGGGACGAGCAGTACTTC.

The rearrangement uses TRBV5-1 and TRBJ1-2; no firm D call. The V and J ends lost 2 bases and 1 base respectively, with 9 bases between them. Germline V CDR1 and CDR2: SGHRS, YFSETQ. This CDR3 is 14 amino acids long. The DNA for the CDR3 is TGCGCCAGCAGCTTACAGAGATTTAACTATGGCTACACCTTC. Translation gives CASSLQRFNYGYTF.

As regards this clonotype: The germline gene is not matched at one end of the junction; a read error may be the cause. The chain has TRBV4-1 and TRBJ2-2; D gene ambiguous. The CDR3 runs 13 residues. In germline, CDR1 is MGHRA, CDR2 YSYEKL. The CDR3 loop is CASSQLHARELFF. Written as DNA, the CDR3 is TGTGCCAGCAGCCAACTTCACGCCAGGGAGCTGTTTTTT.

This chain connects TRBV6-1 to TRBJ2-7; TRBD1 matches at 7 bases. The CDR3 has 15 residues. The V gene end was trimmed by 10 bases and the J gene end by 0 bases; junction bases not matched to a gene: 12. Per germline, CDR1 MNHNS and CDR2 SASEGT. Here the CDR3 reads CANRLGQTPSYEQYF. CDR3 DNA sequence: TGTGCCAACAGACTGGGACAGACCCCCTCCTACGAGCAGTACTTC.

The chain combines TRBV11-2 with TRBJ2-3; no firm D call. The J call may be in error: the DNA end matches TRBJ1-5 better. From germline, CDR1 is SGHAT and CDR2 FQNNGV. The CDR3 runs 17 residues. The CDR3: CASSSVAGIPSTDTQHF. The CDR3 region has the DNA TGTGCCAGCTCCTCGGTAGCGGGAATACCTAGCACAGATACGCAGCATTTT.

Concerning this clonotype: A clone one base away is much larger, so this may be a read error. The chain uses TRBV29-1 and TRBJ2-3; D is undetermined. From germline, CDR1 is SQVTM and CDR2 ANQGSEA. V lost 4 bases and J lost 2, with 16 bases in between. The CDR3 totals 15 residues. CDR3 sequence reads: CSVGGAIGYTDTQYF. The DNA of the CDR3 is TGCAGCGTTGGCGGCGCTATCGGATACACAGATACGCAGTATTTT.

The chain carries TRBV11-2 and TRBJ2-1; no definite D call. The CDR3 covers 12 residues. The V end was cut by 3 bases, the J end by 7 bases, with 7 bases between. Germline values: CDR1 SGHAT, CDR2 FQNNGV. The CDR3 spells CASSLRKNEQFF. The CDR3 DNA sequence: TGTGCCAGCAGCTTGAGAAAGAATGAGCAGTTCTTC.

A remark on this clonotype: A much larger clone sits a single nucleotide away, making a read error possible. The CDR3 DNA reads TGTGCCAGCATCTATTCTTGGGACAGTAATGACAAAATGTTTTTT. As protein: CASIYSWDSNDKMFF. The chain uses TRBV6-6 and TRBJ1-4; TRBD1 matches at 7 bases. Per the germline V gene, CDR1 is MNHNY and CDR2 is SVGAGI (reference sequence). The CDR3 loop spans 15 amino acids. J was trimmed by 15 bases and V by 7 bases; bases with no gene match: 20.

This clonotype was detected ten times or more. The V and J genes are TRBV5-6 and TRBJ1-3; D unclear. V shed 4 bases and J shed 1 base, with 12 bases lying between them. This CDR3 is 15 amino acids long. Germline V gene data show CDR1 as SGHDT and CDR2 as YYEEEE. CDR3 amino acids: CASSPGRTSGNTIYF. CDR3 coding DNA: TGTGCCAGCAGCCCCGGCCGCACTTCTGGAAACACCATATATTTT.

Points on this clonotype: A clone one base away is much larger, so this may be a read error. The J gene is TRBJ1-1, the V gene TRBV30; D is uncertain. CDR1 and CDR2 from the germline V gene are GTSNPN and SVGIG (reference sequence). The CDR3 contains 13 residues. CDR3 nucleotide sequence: TGTGTCTGGACCCCGCGGAGGAACACTGAAGCTTTCTTT. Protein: CVWTPRRNTEAFF.

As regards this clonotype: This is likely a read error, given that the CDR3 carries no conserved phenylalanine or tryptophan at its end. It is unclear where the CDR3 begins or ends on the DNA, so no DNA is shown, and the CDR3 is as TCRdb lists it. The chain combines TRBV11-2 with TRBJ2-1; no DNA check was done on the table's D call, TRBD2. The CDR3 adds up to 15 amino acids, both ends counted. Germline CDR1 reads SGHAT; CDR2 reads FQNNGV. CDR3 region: CASILGINSYNEQFL.

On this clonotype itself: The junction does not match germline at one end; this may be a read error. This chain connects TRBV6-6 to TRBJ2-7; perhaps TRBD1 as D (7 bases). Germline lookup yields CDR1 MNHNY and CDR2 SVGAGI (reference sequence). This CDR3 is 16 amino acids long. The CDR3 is CANSYSEGTATYEQYF. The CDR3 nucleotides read TGTGCCAACAGTTACTCGGAGGGGACAGCTACCTACGAGCAGTACTTC.